This TCR beta chain emerged from a study of cytomegalovirus exposure and HLA in healthy donors. Findings and caveats of the study: Reportedly, cytomegalovirus status was diagnosed with high sensitivity and specificity. Earlier results showed most TCR beta V segments being productive about 87% or about 30% of the time.

This clone was seen a handful of times. Its cognate antigen is unknown. Germline V gives CDR1 SGHRS, CDR2 YFSETQ. V was cut by 2 bases and J by 9 bases, with 9 bases left in between. This CDR3 is 12 amino acids long. It was with 60 Vbeta and 13 Jbeta primers that the PCR ran. Profiling relied on immunoSEQ multiplex PCR, and the TCRdb table lists in-frame clones only, not all of them. In the table there are approximately 80,000 clones, 63% of which are singletons. V gene TRBV5-1 combines with J gene TRBJ2-1; D remains ambiguous. The clonotype was recovered from a woman between 40 and 55 years old in good health and CMV-seropositive. The source material was PBMCs. For the CDR3, the DNA is TGCGCCAGCAGCTTCAACTCCGCTGAGCAGTTCTTC. Amino acids: CASSFNSAEQFF.